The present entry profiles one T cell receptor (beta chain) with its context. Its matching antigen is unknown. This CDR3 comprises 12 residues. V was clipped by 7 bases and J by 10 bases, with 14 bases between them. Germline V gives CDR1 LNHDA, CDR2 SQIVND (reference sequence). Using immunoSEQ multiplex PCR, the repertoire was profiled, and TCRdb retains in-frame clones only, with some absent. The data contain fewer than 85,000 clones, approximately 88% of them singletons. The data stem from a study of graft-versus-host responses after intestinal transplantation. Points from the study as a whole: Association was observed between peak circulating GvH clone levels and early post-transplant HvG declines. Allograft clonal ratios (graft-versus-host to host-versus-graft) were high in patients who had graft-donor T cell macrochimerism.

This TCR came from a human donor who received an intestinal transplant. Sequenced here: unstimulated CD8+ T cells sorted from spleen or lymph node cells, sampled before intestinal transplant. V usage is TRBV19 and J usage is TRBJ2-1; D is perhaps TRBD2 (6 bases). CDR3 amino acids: CASNPGAGEQFF. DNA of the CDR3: TGTGCCAGTAACCCGGGAGCGGGCGAGCAGTTCTTC.